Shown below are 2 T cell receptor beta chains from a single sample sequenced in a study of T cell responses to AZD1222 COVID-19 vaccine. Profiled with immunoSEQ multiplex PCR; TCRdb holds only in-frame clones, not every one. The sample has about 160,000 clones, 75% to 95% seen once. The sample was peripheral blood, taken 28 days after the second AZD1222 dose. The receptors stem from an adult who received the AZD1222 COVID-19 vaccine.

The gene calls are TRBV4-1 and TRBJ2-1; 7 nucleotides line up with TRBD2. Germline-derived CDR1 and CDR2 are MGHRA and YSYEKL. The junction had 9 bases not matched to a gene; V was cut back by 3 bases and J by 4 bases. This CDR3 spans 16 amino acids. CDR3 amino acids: CASSHAPGREYNEQFF. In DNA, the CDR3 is TGCGCCAGCAGCCATGCTCCTGGGCGGGAGTACAATGAGCAGTTCTTC.

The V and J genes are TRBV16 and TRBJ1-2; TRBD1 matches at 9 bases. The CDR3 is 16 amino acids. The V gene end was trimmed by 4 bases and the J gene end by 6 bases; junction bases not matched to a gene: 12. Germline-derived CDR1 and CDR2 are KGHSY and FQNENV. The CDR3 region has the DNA TGTGCCAGCAGCCGATCACAGGGGGCTAACACCCATGGCTACACCTTC. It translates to CASSRSQGANTHGYTF.